The entry below describes one T cell receptor (beta chain). Its antigen target is currently unknown. No much larger clone is present one base from it, and per-base qualities are unavailable. The library was made by the immunoSEQ multiplex PCR assay. The deep sequencing platform assayed some 90,000 TCR templates per sample. Genomic DNA extracted from sorted T cells was used for TCRbeta CDR3 sequencing. Turning to the authors' computational methods: The R programming language was used for the clonal analysis of the TCRbeta CDR3 data. Alloreactive CD4+ and CD8+ clones were identified by comparing unstimulated samples to CFSE-low samples taken after the reaction. Regulatory or non-regulatory origin was assigned to alloreactive CD4+ clones by matching of sequences to sorted unstimulated Treg and non-Treg repertoires. Entries here come from immuneACCESS through TCRdb and include only in-frame sequences with V and J called. Some clones fail to appear in such tables; in the studies checked, an unresolved V gene covers under half of the shortfall, and the cause of the remainder is unknown. V and J calls and clone size are given by that table; D and trimming were obtained from the DNA. This sample lists around 100,000 clones; approximately 93% were detected once. The ten largest account for 0.6% to 0.7% of the sample.

In the germline V gene, CDR1 corresponds to SGHTA and CDR2 to FQGNSA. From its cysteine to its phenylalanine, the CDR3 spans 14 amino acids. The CDR3 DNA has 42 bases and is translated from base 1. V is pruned by 5 bases and J by 0 bases, leaving 1 base of the junction without a gene match. Sorted unstimulated T cells, along with proliferating T cells recovered from mixed lymphocyte reactions, underwent TCRbeta CDR3 sequencing. Fresh whole blood from over 8 HLA-typed healthy donors was used to isolate PBMCs. To map where alloreactive clones came from, CD4+ regulatory T cells in the unstimulated state were FACS-sorted. This entry is derived from a study of siplizumab effects on memory and regulatory T cells (dated by TCRdb to 2018 to 2020). Notes on the research overall: The study examined how the anti-CD2 antibody siplizumab affects alloreactive T-cell subsets in allogeneic mixed lymphocyte reactions built from human PBMCs.

Overall results and qualifications from the work: Sequences below about 10^-5 frequency were poorly captured, so only a minor fraction of alloreactive clones could be mapped to unstimulated subsets. Siplizumab significantly lowered the cumulative frequency of alloreactive sequences that could be traced to unstimulated CD4+ memory T cells. Unstimulated naive T cells appeared more diverse than memory T cells, and naive cells seemed to contribute substantially to the alloresponse. A naive or memory phenotype could not be assigned to roughly 80-95% of proliferating CD4+ or CD8+ clones. Whether proliferating Tregs from siplizumab cultures were suppressive was not functionally confirmed. Among mappable alloreactive CD4+ clones, an average Treg-derived fraction of around 71% was observed with siplizumab, compared with more than 25% in control reactions.

This chain joins TRBV7-2 to TRBJ1-2, and TRBD1 matches 9 of the central bases. This TCR came from a human donor in good health. The sample taken for sequencing was Tregs sorted from blood. The DNA reads as follows: TGTGCCAGCAGCCGGACAGGGGCTAACTATGGCTACACCTTC. The translation is CASSRTGANYGYTF.